The clone carrying this T cell receptor beta chain was seen repeatedly, ten times or more. Its antigen is not known. The sample is drawn from a study of regulatory T cells in long-lasting Graves disease. The sample's time point: newly diagnosed GD, antithyroid drugs for less than 3 months. The TCR library was made from RNA that had been extracted from PBMCs in TRIzol. CDR3-region Arm-PCR and iRepertoire HTBI primers produced the TCR beta libraries. One entry per CDR3 protein results from TCRdb running MiXCR on the multiplex PCR reads. The profile shows hundreds of thousands of distinct CDR3 sequences, roughly 13% of them singletons. Germline assignment: CDR1 SGHTA and CDR2 FQGNSA. With 5 bases removed from V and 2 bases from J, the gap between germline ends came to 17 bases. This CDR3 is built from 16 residues. Points from the study as a whole: Among samples with persistent disease, TRBV28, TRBJ1-2 and TRBJ2-5 were favored.

These data also formed part of another study, on T cells in Graves' hyperthyroidism and ophthalmopathy. That study adds: The TCR CDR3 was amplified in a first-round RT-PCR using the HTBI primer set.

The sequence came from a man aged 30 to 39 with Graves disease. V usage is TRBV7-2 and J usage is TRBJ2-3, with a weak D call TRBD2 (5 bases). The sample was peripheral blood mononuclear cells (PBMCs), taken at new diagnosis, from a patient treated with antithyroid drugs. CDR3 in amino acids: CASSAAGSPPTDTQYF. The CDR3 nucleotides read TGTGCCAGCAGCGCCGCTGGGAGCCCCCCCACAGATACGCAGTATTTT.